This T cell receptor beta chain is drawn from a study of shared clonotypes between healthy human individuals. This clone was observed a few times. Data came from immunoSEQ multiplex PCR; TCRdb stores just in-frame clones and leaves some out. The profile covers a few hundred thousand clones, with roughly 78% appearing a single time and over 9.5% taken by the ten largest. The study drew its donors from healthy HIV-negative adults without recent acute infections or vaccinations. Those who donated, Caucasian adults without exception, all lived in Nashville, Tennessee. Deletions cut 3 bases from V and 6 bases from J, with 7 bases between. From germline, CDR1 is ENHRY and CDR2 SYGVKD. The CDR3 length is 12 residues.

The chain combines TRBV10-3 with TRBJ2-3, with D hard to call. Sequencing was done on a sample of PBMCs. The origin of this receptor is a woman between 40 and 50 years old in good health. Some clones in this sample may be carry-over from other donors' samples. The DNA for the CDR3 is TGTGCCATCAGTGAAGAAAGGGATACGCAGTATTTT. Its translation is CAISEERDTQYF.